This TCR beta chain was sequenced during a study of CD8 T cells in ankylosing spondylitis. Whole-study findings and limits: Earlier studies detected some motif variants in reactive arthritis synovial fluid and blood.

TCRdb passed the 5' RACE reads through MiXCR, listing each CDR3 protein once. The top ten hold about 4.3% of the sample, which has more than 150,000 distinct CDR3 sequences, around a sixth seen once. The CDR3 is 16 amino acids. From germline, CDR1 is SQVTM and CDR2 ANQGSEA. V lost 4 bases and J 0 bases, leaving 16 bases between the germline ends. Comment on this clonotype: Its antigen is not identified.

The sequencing sample was made of blood, either unsorted or a sorted T cell fraction (not recorded which). The chain has TRBV29-1 and TRBJ2-1; D is possibly TRBD2 (5 bases). This receptor was identified in a male donor aged 10 to 35 with ankylosing spondylitis or in good health (not recorded which). The CDR3 region has the DNA TGCAGCGTTGGAACCACAAGCGGATCCTCCTACAATGAGCAGTTCTTC. This sequence encodes CSVGTTSGSSYNEQFF.